The source of this T cell receptor (beta chain) is a study of radiation and T cells in renal cell carcinoma (dated by TCRdb to 2018 to 2021). Study-wide context: In total, 50 to 60 samples underwent TCR beta sequencing: some 25 tumors plus 27 peripheral blood samples. In the approximately 53 samples combined, 4 million to 5 million unique CDR3 nucleotide sequences were found, encoding roughly 2,500,000 unique CDR3 amino acid sequences. Points the paper makes about the study in general: Because pretreatment tumor biopsies were not available, the study could not determine whether clonotypes were already present within the tumor at baseline. The single-armed trial design could not address effects of radiation dose or scheduling on the TCR repertoire. A greater number of dominant CDR3 motifs was detected in irradiated tumors than in control tumors, and a larger share of the repertoire was occupied by these motifs in irradiated tumors than in control tumors. An increase in top tumor clonotypes in blood was observed from baseline to 2 weeks post-radiation, followed by contraction by 4 weeks, which was taken to suggest transient expansion of tumor-resident clones. Higher TCR clonality was observed in irradiated tumors than in controls, with an average of roughly 54% of the repertoire accounted for by the top 100 clonotypes, compared with approximately 45% in nephrectomy-only tumors. Intratumoral heterogeneity went uncaptured because the only tumor material available was small regions of roughly 1 g.

Turning to this clone: It has no known antigen specificity. Nothing much larger sits one base from this clone, and base qualities are not available.

CDR1 and CDR2 were assigned from the germline V gene as SQVTM and ANQGSEA. Spanning cysteine to phenylalanine, the CDR3 consists of 13 amino acids. Just CDR3 DNA is preserved here, 39 bases in frame from base 1. V loses 7 bases of germline sequence and J loses 6 bases, and the interval between the two ends is 15 bases. TCR beta libraries were generated from genomic DNA with the immunoSEQ kit, following the manufacturer's recommendations. To prepare libraries, a first multiplex PCR with proprietary primers was run, followed by a second PCR that added unique barcodes, and a bead cleanup was done after each round. Each sample batch included a kit-provided positive control reaction and a negative control reaction. The final libraries underwent checking on an Agilent 4200 TapeStation D1000 ScreenTape, volumetric pooling, and quantification by qPCR. Sequencing was performed on an Illumina NextSeq500 with a MidOutput 150-cycle cartridge, and 156 Read1 and 15 Index1 cycles were run with kit custom primers. The pooled library was loaded at 1.0 pM with roughly 19% PhiX control spiked in. The paper's processing steps were these. Vendor-processed data were analyzed in R, with a clonotype defined as all T cells sharing the same CDR3 nucleotide sequence. In the clone abundance analyses, frequencies in each sample were normalized to that sample's 10,000 most abundant clones. Before analysis, public T cell clones were removed, and these numbered fewer than six per sample on average. Dominant motif analysis used ImmunoMap with the PAM10 matrix, gap penalty 30 and homology threshold 0.3; motifs with cumulative frequency at least 0.01 counted as dominant. Tumor-enriched clonotypes and baseline blood-enriched clonotypes were defined as those with an abundance difference of at least 32-fold between compartments. Similarity between tumor and blood repertoires was quantified using the Baroni-Urbani and Buser coefficient, and groups were compared with two-tailed Wilcoxon tests in R. TCRdb's version of the immuneACCESS table is confined to in-frame rearrangements and falls short of the full clone set. An unresolved V gene accounts for under half of the shortfall where checked; the remainder is of unknown origin. V and J calls and clone size are copied from that table; D and trimming were computed from the DNA. The sample profile shows about 15,000 clones; 55% to 70% of them were found once. The top ten clones comprise 27% of the sample.

This sample's time point label indicates: tumor resected at nephrectomy. The sample's treatment or condition label is to be understood as: 15 Gy SBRT to primary tumor, nephrectomy 4 weeks later. The samples were obtained from a clinical trial, where primary renal cell carcinomas were treated with 15 Gy stereotactic body radiation therapy and then removed by nephrectomy 4 weeks afterward. All patients had renal cell carcinoma with clear cell pathology. Tumors were mechanically dissociated, digested with collagenase/hyaluronidase at 37 °C, processed in gentleMACS C tubes, and stored in liquid nitrogen. Genomic DNA for TCR sequencing was prepared using the QIAamp DNA Blood Mini Kit (Qiagen). The analyses included only samples that passed all quality control checks.

The V gene is TRBV29-1 and the J gene is TRBJ2-2; the D gene may be TRBD1 or TRBD2, since each aligns over 5 bases. The origin of this receptor is a woman in her 70s with renal cell carcinoma. Sample: tumor tissue, taken from a patient whose treatment included radiotherapy and nephrectomy. The CDR3 protein sequence reads: CSAALRGAGELFF. The bases are TGCAGCGCCGCGTTAAGGGGAGCCGGGGAGCTGTTTTTT.